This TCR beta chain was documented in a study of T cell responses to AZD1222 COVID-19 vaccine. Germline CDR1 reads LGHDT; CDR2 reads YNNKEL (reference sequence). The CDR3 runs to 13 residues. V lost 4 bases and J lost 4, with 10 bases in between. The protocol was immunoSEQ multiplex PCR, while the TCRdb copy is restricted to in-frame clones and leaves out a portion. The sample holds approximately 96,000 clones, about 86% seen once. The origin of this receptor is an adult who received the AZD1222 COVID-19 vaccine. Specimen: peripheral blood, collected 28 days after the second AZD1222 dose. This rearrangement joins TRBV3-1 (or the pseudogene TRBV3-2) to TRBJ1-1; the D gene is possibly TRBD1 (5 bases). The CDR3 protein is CASSLRVRTEAFF. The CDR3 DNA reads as TGTGCCAGCAGCCTCAGGGTCCGCACTGAAGCTTTCTTT.